Included here is one T cell receptor beta chain sequence, with context. These data come from a study of CD8 T cells in ankylosing spondylitis. TCRdb reprocessed the 5' RACE reads with MiXCR, giving one entry per CDR3 protein. The table records a few hundred thousand distinct CDR3 sequences, approximately 22% of them present only once. The sample was blood, either unsorted or a sorted T cell fraction (not recorded which). The sequence came from a male donor with ankylosing spondylitis or in good health (not recorded which).

CDR3 coding DNA: TGTGCCAGCAGCCCCCAGGGACCCTATGGCTACACCTTC. Residues: CASSPQGPYGYTF. The chain couples TRBV27 to TRBJ1-2; the D gene is possibly TRBD1 (5 bases). V was trimmed by 6 bases and J by 4 bases, leaving 12 bases between them. This CDR3 has 13 residues. CDR1 is MNHEY, CDR2 SMNVEV, per germline (reference sequence).